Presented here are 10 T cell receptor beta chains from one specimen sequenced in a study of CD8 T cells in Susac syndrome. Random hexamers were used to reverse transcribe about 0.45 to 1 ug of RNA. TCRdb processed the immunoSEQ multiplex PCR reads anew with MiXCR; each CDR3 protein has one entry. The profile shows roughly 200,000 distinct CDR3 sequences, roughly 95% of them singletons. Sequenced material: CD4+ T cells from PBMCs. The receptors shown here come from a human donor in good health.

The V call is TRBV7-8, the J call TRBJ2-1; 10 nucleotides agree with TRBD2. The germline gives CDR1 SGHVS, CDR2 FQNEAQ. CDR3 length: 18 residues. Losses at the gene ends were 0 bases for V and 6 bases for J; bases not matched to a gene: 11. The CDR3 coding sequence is TGTGCCAGCAGCTTAGCCCCCGTGCTAGCGGGAGCTCTCAATGAGCAGTTCTTC. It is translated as CASSLAPVLAGALNEQFF.

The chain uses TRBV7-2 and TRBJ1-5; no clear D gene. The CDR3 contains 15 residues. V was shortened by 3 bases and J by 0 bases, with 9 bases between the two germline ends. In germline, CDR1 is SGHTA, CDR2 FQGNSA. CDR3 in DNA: TGTGCCAGCAGCTTCGGATCTTATAGCAATCAGCCCCAGCATTTT. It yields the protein CASSFGSYSNQPQHF.

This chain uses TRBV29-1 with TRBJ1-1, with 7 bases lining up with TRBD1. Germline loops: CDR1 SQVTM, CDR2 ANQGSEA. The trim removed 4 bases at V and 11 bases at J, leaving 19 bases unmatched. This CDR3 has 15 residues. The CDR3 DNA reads TGCAGCGTTGCAGATCCAGGGGGAGGCATCGACCGTGCTTTCTTT. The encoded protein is CSVADPGGGIDRAFF.

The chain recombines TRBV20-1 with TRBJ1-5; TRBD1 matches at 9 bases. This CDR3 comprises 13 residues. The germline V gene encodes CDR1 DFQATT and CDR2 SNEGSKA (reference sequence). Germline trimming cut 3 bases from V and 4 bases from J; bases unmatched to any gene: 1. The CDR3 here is CSARTGGNQPQHF. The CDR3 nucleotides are TGCAGTGCTAGGACAGGGGGGAATCAGCCCCAGCATTTT.

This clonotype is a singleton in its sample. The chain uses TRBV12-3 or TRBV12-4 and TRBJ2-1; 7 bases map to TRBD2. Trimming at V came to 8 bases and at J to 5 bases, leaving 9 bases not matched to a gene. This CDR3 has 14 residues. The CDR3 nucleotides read TGTGCCAGCCGTCGTCTAGCGGTTCACAATGAGCAGTTCTTC. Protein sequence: CASRRLAVHNEQFF.

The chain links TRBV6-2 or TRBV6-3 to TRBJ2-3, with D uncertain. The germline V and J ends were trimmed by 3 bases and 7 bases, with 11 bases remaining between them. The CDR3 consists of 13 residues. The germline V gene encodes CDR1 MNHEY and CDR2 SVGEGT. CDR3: CASSYLWRNTQYF. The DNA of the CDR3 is TGTGCCAGCAGTTATTTATGGAGAAATACGCAGTATTTT.

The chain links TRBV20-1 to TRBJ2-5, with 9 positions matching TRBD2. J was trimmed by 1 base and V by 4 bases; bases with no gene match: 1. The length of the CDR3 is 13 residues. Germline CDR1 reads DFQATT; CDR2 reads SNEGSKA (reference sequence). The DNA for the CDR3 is TGCAGTGCTAATAGCGGGGGCCAAGAGACCCAGTACTTC. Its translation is CSANSGGQETQYF.

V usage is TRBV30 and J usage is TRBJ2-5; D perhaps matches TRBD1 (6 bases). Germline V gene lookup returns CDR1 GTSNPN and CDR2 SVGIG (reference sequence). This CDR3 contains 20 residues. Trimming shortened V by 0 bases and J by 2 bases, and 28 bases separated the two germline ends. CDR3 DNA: TGTGCCTGGAGTGTAGATTCGGCACGGACAGTGCCTCCCCGACAAGAGACCCAGTACTTC. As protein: CAWSVDSARTVPPRQETQYF. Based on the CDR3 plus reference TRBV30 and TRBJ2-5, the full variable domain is SQTIHQWPATLVQPVGSPLSLECTVEGTSNPNLYWYRQAAGRGLQLLFYSVGIGQISSEVPQNLSASRPQDRQFILSSKKLLLSDSGFYLCAWSVDSARTVPPRQETQYFGPGTRLLVL.

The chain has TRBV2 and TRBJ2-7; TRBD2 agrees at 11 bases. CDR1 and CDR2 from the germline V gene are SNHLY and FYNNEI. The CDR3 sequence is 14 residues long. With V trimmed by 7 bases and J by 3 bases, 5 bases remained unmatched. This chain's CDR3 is CASTLGTSGYEQYF. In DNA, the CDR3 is TGTGCCAGCACCCTCGGGACTAGCGGCTACGAGCAGTACTTC.

CDR3 sequence (DNA): TGTGCCAGCAGTCCTCTTACCACAGGGCCCCTGAGCACAGATACGCAGTATTTT. It codes for CASSPLTTGPLSTDTQYF. The chain recombines TRBV25-1 with TRBJ2-3; possible D gene TRBD1, 6 bases. Trimming took off 5 bases at V and 0 bases at J, with 21 bases between the two ends. The germline gives CDR1 MGHDK, CDR2 SYGVNS. This CDR3 region has 18 residues.